This T cell receptor (beta chain) was obtained from a study of beta chain features in type 1 diabetes. Study conclusions and caveats: It was among patients, rather than healthy donors, that naive, central memory and Treg TCRB repertoires appeared more similar. TCRB CDR3 length was moderately but significantly reduced in all four CD4+ subsets of Type 1 diabetes patients.

In this sample, this clone turned up a few times. Its antigen is still unknown. By way of CD45RO/CCR7/CD25/CD127/CD95/CD27, the CD4+ regulatory, stem cell-like memory, central memory and naive cells were sorted. Since all of the isolated RNA was reverse transcribed, expressed TCRB transcripts were what got sequenced. Sequenced by immunoSEQ multiplex PCR; TCRdb stores in-frame clones only, minus some. The profile shows 150,000 to 200,000 clones, 9% to 10% of them singletons. CDR3 length: 12 amino acids. V shed 5 bases and J shed 3 bases, with 10 bases lying between them. Germline values: CDR1 SQVTM, CDR2 ANQGSEA.

This TCR derives from a woman between 18 and 29 years old in good health. V gene TRBV29-1 combines with J gene TRBJ1-1; tentative D call: TRBD1 (6 bases). Specimen: central memory CD4+ T cells from blood. CDR3 nucleotide sequence: TGCAGCGTTACAGGGATGCACACTGAAGCTTTCTTT. Translation gives CSVTGMHTEAFF.